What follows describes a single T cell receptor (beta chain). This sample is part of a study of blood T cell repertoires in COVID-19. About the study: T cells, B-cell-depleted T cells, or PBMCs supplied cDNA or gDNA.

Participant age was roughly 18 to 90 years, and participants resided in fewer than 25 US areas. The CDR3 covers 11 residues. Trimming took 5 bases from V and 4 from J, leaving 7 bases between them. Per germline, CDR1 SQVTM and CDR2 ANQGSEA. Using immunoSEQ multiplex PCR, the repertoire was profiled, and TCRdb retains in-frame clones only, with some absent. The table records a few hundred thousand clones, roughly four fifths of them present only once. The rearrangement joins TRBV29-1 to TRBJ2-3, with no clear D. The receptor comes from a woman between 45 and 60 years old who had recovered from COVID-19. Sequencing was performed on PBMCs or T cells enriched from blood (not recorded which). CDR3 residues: CSVSKSDTQYF. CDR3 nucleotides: TGCAGCGTTTCTAAATCAGATACGCAGTATTTT.